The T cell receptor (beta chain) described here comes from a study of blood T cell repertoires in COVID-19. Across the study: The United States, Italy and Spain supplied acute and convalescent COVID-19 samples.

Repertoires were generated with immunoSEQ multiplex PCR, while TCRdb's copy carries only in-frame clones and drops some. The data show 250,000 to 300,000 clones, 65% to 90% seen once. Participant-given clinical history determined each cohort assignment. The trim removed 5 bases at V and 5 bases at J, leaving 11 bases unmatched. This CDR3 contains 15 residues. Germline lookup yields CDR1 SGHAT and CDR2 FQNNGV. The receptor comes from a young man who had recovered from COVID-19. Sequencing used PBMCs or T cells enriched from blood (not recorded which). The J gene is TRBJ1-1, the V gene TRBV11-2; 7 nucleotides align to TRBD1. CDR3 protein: CASSPRTGLGTEAFF. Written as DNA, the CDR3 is TGTGCCAGCAGCCCGAGGACAGGCTTGGGGACTGAAGCTTTCTTT.